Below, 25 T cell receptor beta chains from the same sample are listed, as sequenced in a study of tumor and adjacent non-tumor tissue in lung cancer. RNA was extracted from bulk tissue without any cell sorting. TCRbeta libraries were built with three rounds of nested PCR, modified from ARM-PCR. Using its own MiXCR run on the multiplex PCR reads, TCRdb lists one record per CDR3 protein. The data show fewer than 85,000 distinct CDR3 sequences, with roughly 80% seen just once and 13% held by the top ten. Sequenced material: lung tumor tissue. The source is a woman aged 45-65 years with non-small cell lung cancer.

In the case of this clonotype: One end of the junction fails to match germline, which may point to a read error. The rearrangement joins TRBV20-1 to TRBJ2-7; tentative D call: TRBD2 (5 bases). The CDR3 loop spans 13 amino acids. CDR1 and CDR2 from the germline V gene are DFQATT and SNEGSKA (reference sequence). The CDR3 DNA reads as TGCAGTGTTAAATCGGGGAGCTCCTACGATCAGTACTTC. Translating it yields CSVKSGSSYDQYF.

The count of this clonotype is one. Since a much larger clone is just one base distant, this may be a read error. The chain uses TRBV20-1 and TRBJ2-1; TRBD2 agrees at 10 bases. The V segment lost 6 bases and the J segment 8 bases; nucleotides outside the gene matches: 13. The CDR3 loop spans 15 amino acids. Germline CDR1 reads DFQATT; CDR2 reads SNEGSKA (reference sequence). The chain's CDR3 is CSALTGTSVHHEQFF. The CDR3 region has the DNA TGCAGTGCCCTGACCGGGACTAGCGTTCACCATGAGCAGTTCTTC.

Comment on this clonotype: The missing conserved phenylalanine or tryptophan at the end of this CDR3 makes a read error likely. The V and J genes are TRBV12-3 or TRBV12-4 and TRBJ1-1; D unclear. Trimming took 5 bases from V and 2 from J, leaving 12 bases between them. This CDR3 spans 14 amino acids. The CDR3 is CASSIRHSNTEAFS. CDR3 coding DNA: TGTGCCAGCAGTATACGGCATTCAAACACTGAAGCTTTCTCT.

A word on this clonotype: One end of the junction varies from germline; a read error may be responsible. The CDR3 DNA sequence: TGTGCCAGCAGTGTTCCCGGGAGCCAAGAGACACAGTACTTC. Residues: CASSVPGSQETQYF. V is TRBV6-1 and J is TRBJ2-5; D may be TRBD2 (6 bases). Germline loops: CDR1 MNHNS, CDR2 SASEGT. CDR3 length: 14 residues.

CDR3 amino acids: CASDEPTWSHEQYF. In nucleotides, the CDR3 is TGCGCCAGCGACGAACCGACATGGTCGCACGAGCAGTACTTC. This chain links TRBV10-2 with TRBJ2-7, with D uncertain. Germline V gene sequence: CDR1 WSHSY, CDR2 SAAADI. The CDR3 totals 14 residues. Trimming pared 8 bases from V and 5 bases from J, leaving 19 bases between.

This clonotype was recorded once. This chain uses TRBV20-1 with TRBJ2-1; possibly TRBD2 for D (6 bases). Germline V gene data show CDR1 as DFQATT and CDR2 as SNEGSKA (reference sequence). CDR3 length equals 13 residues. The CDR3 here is CASFGGGYNEQFF. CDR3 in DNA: TGCGCTAGCTTCGGGGGAGGCTACAATGAGCAGTTCTTC.

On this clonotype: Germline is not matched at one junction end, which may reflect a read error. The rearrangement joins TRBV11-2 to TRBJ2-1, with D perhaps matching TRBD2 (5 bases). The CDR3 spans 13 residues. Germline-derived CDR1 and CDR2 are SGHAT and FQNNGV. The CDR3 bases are TGTGCCAGCAGCTTAATGGACTGGAGTGAGCAATTCTTC. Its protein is CASSLMDWSEQFF.

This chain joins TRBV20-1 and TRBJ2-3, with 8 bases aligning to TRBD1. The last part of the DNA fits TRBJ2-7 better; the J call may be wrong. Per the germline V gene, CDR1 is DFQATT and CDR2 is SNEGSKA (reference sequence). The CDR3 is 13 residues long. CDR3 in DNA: TGCAGTGCTAGAGACAGGGGGCTAGGTGAGCAGTACTTC. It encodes CSARDRGLGEQYF.

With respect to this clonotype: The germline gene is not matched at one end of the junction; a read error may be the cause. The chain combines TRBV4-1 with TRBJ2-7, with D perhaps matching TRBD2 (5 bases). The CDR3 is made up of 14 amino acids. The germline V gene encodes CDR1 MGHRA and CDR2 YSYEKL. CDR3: CTSNQEATSYEQYF. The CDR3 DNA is TGTACCAGTAACCAAGAGGCCACTAGCTACGAGCAGTACTTC.

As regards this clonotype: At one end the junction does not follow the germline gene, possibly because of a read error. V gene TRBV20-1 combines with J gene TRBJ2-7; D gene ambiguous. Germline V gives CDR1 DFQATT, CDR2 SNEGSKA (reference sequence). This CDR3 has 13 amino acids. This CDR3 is CSARARTEYEQYF. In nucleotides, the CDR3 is TGCAGTGCTAGAGCTCGGACGGAATACGAGCAGTATTTC.

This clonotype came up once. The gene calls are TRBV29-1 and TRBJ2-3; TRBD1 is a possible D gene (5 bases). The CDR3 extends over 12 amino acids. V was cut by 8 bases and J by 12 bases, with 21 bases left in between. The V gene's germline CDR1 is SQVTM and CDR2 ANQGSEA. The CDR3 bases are TGCAGCCATAGGACAAGCACAGATAGACAGTATTTT. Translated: CSHRTSTDRQYF.

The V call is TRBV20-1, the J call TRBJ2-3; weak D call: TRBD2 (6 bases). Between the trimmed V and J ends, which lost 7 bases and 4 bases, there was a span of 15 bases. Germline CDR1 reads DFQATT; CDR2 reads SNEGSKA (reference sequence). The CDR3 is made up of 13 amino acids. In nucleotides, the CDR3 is TGCAGTGTTACCCGACTAGACTCAGATACGCAGTATTTT. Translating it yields CSVTRLDSDTQYF.

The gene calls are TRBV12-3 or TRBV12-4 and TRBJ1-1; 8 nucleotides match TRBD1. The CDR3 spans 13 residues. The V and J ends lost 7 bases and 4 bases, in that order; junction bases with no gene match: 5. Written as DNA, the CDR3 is TGTGCCAGCATTGCAACAGGGGGCACTGAAGCTTTCTTT. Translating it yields CASIATGGTEAFF.

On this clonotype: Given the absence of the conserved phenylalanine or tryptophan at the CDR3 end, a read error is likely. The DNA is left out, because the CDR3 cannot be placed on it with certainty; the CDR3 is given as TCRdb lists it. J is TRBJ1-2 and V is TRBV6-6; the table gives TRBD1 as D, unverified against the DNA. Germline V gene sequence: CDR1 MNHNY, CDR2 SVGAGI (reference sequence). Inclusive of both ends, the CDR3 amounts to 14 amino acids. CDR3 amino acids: CASSYSGRNYGYTV.

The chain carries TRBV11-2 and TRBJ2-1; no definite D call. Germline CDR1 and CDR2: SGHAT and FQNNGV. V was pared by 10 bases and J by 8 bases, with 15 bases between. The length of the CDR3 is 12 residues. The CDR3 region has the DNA TGTGCCACCATACCCTCCGGATATGAGCAGTTCTTC. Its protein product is CATIPSGYEQFF.

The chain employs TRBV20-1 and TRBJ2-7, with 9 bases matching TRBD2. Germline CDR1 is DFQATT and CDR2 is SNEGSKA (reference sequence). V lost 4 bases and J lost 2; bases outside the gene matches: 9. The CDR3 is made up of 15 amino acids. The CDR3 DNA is TGCAGTGCTATAGATACGCTAGCGGGACCCTACGAGCAGTACTTC. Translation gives CSAIDTLAGPYEQYF.

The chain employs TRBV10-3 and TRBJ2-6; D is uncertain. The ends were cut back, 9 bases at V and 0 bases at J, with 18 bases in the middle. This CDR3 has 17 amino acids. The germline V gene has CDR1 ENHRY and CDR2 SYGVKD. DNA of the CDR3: TGTGCCATTGGCGCAACTTCTCAGATCTCTGGGGCCAACGTCCTGACTTTC. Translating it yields CAIGATSQISGANVLTF.

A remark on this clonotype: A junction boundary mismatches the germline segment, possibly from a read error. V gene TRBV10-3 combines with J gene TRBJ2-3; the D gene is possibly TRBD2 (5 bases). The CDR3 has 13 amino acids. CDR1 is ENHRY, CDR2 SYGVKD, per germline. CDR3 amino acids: CAIARGSTDTQNF. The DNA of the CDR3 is TGTGCCATTGCACGAGGGAGCACAGATACGCAGAATTTT.

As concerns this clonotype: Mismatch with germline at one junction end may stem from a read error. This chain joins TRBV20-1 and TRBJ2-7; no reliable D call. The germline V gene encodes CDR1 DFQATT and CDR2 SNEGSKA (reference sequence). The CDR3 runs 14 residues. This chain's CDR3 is CNARVVSPNYEQYF. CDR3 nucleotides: TGCAATGCTAGAGTAGTGAGTCCCAACTACGAGCAGTACTTC.

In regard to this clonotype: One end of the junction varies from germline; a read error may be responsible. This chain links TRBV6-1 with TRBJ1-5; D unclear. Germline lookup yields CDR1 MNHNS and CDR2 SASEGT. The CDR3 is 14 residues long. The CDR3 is CTSSVVGSNQPQHF. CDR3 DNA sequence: TGTACCAGCAGTGTTGTGGGGTCCAATCAGCCCCAGCATTTT.

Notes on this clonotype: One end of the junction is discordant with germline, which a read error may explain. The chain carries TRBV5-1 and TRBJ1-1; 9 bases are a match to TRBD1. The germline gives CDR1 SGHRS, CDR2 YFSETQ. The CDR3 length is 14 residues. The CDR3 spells CASNLAGTGSEAFF. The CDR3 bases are TGCGCCAGCAACTTGGCGGGGACAGGGTCTGAAGCTTTCTTT.

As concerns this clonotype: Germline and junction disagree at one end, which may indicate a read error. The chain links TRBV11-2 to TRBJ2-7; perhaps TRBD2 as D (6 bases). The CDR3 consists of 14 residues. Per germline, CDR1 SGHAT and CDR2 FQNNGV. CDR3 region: CVSSPIAAPYEQYF. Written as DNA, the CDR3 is TGTGTCAGCAGCCCTATAGCGGCTCCCTACGAGCAGTACTTC.

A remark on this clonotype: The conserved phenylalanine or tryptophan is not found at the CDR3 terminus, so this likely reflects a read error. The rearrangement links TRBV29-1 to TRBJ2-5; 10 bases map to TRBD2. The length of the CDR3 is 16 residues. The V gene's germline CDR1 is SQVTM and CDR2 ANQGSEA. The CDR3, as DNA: TGCAGTGTTGAGGGGGGAACTAGCGGGGTTCAAGAGACCCAGTACCTC. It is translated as CSVEGGTSGVQETQYL.

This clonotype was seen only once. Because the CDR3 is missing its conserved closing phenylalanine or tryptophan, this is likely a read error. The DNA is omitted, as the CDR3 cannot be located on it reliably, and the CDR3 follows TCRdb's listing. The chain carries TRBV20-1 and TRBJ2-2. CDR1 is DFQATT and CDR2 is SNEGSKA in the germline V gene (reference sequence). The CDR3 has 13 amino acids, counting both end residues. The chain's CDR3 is CSARELPYGELSL.

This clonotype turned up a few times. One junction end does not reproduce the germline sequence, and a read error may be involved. CDR3 DNA sequence: TGTGCCAGCAGCTTAGCAGGGGGTATCGGCCTCAATCAGCAGTTCTTC. This encodes CASSLAGGIGLNQQFF. V gene TRBV11-2 combines with J gene TRBJ2-1, with 7 bases fitting TRBD1. The CDR3 extends over 16 amino acids. CDR1 and CDR2 (germline): SGHAT, FQNNGV.